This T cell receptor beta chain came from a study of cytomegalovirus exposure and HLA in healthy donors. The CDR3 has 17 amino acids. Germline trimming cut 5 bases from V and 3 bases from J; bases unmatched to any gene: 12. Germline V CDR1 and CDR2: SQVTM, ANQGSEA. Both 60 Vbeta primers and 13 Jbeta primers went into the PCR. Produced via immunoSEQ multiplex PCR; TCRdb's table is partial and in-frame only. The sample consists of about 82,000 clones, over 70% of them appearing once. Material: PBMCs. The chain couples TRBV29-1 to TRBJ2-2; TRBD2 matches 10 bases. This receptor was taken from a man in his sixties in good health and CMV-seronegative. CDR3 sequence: CSVSGQLAGFYTGELFF. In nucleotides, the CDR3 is TGCAGCGTTTCCGGACAACTAGCGGGGTTTTACACCGGGGAGCTGTTTTTT.